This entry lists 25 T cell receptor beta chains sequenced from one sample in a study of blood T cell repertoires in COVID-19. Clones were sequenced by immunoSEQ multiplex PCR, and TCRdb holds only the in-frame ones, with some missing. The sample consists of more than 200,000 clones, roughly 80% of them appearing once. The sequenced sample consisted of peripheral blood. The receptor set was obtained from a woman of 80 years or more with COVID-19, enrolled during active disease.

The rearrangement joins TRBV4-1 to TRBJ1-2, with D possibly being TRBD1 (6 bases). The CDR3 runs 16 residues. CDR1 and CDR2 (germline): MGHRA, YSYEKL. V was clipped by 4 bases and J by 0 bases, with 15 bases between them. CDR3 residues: CASSPTLTGTNYGYTF. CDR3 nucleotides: TGCGCCAGCAGCCCGACCTTGACAGGAACTAACTATGGCTACACCTTC.

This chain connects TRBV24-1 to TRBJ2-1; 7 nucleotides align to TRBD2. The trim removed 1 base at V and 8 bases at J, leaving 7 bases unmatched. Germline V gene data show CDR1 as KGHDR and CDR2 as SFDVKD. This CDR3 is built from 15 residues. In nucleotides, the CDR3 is TGTGCCACCAGTGATTTAAGCGGGGCCCAGGATGAGCAGTTCTTC. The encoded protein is CATSDLSGAQDEQFF.

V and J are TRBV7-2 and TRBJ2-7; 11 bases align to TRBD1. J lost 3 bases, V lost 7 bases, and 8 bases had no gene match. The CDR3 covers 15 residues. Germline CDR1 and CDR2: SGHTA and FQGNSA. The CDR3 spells CASTITGTGGYEQYF. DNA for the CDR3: TGTGCCAGCACCATCACCGGGACAGGGGGCTACGAGCAGTACTTC.

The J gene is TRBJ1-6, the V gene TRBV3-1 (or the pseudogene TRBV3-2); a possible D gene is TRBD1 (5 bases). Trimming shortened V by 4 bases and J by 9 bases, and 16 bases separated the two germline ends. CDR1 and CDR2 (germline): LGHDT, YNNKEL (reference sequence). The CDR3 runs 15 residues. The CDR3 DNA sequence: TGTGCCAGCAGCCCTAGGAGGGGTCTGGGTTCACCCCTCCACTTT. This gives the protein CASSPRRGLGSPLHF.

The DNA for the CDR3 is TGTGCCAGCAGCCAAGGGCGAGGCCACACCGGGGAGCTGTTTTTT. It translates to CASSQGRGHTGELFF. V is TRBV3-1 (or the pseudogene TRBV3-2) and J is TRBJ2-2, with D unclear. Germline-derived CDR1 and CDR2 are LGHDT and YNNKEL (reference sequence). The CDR3 has 15 amino acids. Trimming took off 1 base at V and 3 bases at J, with 9 bases between the two ends.

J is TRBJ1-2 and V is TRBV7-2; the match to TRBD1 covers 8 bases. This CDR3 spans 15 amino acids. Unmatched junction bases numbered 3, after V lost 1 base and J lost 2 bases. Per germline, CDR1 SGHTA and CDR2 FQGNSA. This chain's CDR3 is CASSLGAGGNYGYTF. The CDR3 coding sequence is TGTGCCAGCAGCTTAGGGGCAGGGGGCAACTATGGCTACACCTTC. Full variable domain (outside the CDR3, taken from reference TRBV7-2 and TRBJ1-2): GAGVSQSPSNKVTEKGKDVELRCDPISGHTALYWYRQSLGQGLEFLIYFQGNSAPDKSGLPSDRFSAERTGGSVSTLTIQRTQQEDSAVYLCASSLGAGGNYGYTFGSGTRLTVV.

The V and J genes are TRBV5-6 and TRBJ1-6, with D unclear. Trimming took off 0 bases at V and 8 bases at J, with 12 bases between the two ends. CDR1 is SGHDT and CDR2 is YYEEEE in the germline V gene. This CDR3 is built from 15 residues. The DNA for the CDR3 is TGTGCCAGCAGCTTGGCCTGGCAGGTAGATTCACCCCTCCACTTT. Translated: CASSLAWQVDSPLHF.

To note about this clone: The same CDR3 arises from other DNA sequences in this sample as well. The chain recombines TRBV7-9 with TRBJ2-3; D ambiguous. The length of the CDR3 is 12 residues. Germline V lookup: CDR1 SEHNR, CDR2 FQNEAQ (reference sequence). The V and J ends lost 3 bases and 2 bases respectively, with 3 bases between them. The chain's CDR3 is CASSFNTDTQYF. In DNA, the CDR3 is TGTGCCAGCAGCTTTAACACAGATACGCAGTATTTT.

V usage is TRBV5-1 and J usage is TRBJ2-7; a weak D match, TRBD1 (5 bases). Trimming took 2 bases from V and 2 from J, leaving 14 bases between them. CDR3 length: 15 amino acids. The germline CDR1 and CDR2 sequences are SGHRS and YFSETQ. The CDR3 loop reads CASSLGAGIPYEQYF. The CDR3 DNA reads TGCGCCAGCAGCTTAGGGGCAGGGATTCCCTACGAGCAGTACTTC.

The CDR3, as DNA: TGCGCCAGCAGCTGGTCGGGACTCGTGGAGACCCAGTACTTC. Its translation: CASSWSGLVETQYF. The rearrangement joins TRBV5-1 to TRBJ2-5; weak D call: TRBD2 (6 bases). Germline CDR1 reads SGHRS; CDR2 reads YFSETQ. The V and J ends lost 3 bases and 5 bases respectively, with 14 bases between them. The length of the CDR3 is 14 residues.

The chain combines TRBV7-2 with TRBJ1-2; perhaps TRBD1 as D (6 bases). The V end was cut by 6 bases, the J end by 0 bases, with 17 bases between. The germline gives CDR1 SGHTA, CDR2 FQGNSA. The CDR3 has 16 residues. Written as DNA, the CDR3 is TGTGCCAGCAGTCGCACCGGGACACCTACTAACTATGGCTACACCTTC. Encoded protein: CASSRTGTPTNYGYTF.

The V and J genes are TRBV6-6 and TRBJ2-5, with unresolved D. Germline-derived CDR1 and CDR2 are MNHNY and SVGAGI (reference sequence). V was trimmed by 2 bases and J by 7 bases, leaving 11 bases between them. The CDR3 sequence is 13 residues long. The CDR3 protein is CASSYGSSGTQYF. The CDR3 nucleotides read TGTGCCAGCAGTTACGGCTCCTCGGGGACCCAGTACTTC.

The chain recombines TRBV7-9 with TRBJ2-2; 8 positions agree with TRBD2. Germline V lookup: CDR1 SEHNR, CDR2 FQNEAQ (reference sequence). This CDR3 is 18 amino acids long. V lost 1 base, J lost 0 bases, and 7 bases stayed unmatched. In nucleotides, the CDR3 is TGTGCCAGCAGCTTAGGGAGGACTAGCAGTTCGAACACCGGGGAGCTGTTTTTT. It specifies CASSLGRTSSSNTGELFF.

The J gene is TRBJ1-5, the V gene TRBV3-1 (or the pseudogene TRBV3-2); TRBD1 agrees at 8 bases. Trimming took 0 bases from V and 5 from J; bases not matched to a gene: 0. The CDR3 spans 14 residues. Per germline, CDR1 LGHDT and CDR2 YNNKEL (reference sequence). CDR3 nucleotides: TGTGCCAGCAGCCAAGAGACAGGGGATCAGCCCCAGCATTTT. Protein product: CASSQETGDQPQHF.

The DNA for the CDR3 is TGTGCCACCAGCAGAGTATTGGGACAGGGGAACACTGAAGCTTTCTTT. Its translation: CATSRVLGQGNTEAFF. V usage is TRBV15 and J usage is TRBJ1-1, with TRBD1 matching 9 bases. The CDR3 contains 16 residues. Losses at the gene ends were 1 base for V and 1 base for J; bases not matched to a gene: 4. The germline V gene has CDR1 LNHNV and CDR2 YYDKDF (reference sequence).

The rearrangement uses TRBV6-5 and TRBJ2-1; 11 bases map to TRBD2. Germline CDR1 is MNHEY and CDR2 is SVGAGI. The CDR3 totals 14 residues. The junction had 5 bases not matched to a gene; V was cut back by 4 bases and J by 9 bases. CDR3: CASSSSGGTLEQFF. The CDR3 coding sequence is TGTGCCAGCAGTTCTAGCGGGGGGACACTTGAGCAGTTCTTC.

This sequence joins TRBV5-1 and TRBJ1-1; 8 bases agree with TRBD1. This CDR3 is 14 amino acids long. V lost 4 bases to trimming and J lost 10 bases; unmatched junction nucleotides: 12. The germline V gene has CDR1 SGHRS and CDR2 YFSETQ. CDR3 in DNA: TGCGCCAGCAGCCCCGGGACAGGCCTCTCGGGAGCTTTCTTT. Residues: CASSPGTGLSGAFF.

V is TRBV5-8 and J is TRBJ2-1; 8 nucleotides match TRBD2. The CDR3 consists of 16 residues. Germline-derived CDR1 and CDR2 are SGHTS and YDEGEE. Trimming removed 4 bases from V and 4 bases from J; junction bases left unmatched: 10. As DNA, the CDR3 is TGTGCCAGCAGCCATCCCCGAGCGGGGGCGTACAATGAGCAGTTCTTC. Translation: CASSHPRAGAYNEQFF.

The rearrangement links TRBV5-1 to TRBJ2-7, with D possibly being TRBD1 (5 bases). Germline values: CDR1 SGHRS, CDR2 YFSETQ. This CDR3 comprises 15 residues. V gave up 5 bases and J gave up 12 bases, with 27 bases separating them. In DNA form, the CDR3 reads TGCGCCAGCAGTTACACCGACAGCCCCCAGATGGGTCTGTACTTC. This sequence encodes CASSYTDSPQMGLYF.

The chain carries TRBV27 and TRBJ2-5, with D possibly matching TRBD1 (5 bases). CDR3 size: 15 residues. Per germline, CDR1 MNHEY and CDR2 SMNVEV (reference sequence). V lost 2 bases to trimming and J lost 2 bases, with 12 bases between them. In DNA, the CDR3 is TGTGCCAGCAGTTTAAGGGTGACAGCTCAAGAGACCCAGTACTTC. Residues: CASSLRVTAQETQYF.

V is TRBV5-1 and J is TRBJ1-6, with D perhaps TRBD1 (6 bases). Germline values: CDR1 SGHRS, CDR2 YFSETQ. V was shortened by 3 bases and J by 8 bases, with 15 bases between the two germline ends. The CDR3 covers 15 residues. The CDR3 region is CASSSLQGYDSPLHF. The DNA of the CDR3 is TGCGCCAGCAGCTCACTACAGGGTTACGATTCACCCCTCCACTTT.

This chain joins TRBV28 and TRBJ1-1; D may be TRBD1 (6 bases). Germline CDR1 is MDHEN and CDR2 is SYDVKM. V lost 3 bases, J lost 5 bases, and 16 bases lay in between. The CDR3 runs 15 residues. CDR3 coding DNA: TGTGCCAGCAGTTTGGGACAAAAGCGGGAGACTGAAGCTTTCTTT. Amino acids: CASSLGQKRETEAFF.

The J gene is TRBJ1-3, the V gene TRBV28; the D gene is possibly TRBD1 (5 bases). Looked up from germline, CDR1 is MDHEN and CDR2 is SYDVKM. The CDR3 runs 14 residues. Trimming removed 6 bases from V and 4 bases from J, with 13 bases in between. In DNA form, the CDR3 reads TGTGCCAGCAGATATACAGGTTTAGGAAACACCATATATTTT. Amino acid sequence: CASRYTGLGNTIYF. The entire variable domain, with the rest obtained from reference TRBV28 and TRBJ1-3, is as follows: DVKVTQSSRYLVKRTGEKVFLECVQDMDHENMFWYRQDPGLGLRLIYFSYDVKMKEKGDIPEGYSVSREKKERFSLILESASTNQTSMYLCASRYTGLGNTIYFGEGSWLTVV.

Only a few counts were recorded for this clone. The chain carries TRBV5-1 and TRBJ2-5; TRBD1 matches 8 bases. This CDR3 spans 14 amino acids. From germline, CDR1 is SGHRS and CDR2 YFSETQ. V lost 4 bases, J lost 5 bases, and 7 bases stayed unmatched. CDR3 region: CASSTGQGRETQYF. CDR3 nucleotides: TGCGCCAGCAGCACCGGACAGGGACGGGAGACCCAGTACTTC. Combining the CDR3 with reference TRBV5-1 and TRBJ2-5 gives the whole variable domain KAGVTQTPRYLIKTRGQQVTLSCSPISGHRSVSWYQQTPGQGLQFLFEYFSETQRNKGNFPGRFSGRQFSNSRSEMNVSTLELGDSALYLCASSTGQGRETQYFGPGTRLLVL.

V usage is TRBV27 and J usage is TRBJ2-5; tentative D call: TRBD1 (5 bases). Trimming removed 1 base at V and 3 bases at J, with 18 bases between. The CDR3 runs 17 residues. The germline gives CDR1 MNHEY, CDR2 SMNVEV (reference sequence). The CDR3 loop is CASSLWPMGQGKETQYF. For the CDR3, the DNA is TGTGCCAGCAGTTTATGGCCGATGGGGCAGGGCAAAGAGACCCAGTACTTC.